This TCR beta chain was sequenced for a study of T cell repertoires in cytomegalovirus infection. V lost 2 bases and J lost 2, with 14 bases in between. The CDR3 is 16 residues long. CDR1 is SGHVS, CDR2 FQNEAQ, per germline. One entry per CDR3 protein, called by TCRdb with MiXCR from the reads. This table holds about 740,000 distinct CDR3 sequences, about a third found once. Concerning this clonotype itself: Its target is unknown.

Study-level results: Carriers of CMV and the relevant HLA type were discriminated by public TCR beta frequency.

The rearrangement uses TRBV7-8 and TRBJ2-3; D may be TRBD2 (6 bases). The TCR comes from a human donor in good health (CMV status not recorded). Some clones in this sample may be carry-over from other donors' samples. Sample: PBMCs. CDR3 sequence reads: CASSLMPGESTDTQYF. DNA for the CDR3: TGTGCCAGCAGCTTAATGCCGGGGGAGTCCACAGATACGCAGTATTTT.